This TCR beta chain is from a study of blood T cells in healthy people across ages. Each donor gave roughly 9.2 milliliters of peripheral blood. Each sample gave at least 6 million isolated PBMCs. This clonotype was recorded once. J was trimmed by 1 base and V by 2 bases; bases with no gene match: 7. Germline V gene sequence: CDR1 SGHAT, CDR2 FQNNGV. The CDR3 has 17 residues. A sample-barcoded 5' primer and a J-beta primer mix were used in a second PCR of about 7 to 12 cycles. TCRdb analysed the 5' RACE reads with MiXCR anew, one entry per CDR3 protein. The data contain about 1.4 million distinct CDR3 sequences, around 59% of them singletons.

V and J are TRBV11-2 and TRBJ2-1; 8 positions match TRBD2. Sequenced: blood. The origin of this receptor is a man aged 18 to 29 in good health. CDR3 protein: CASSLSAGGGSYNEQFF. The CDR3 bases are TGTGCCAGCAGCTTATCGGCGGGAGGTGGGTCCTACAATGAGCAGTTCTTC.